Here is one TCR beta chain with its context. Starting from approximately 0.45 ug of total RNA, TCR beta cDNA was produced with a primer in the constant region. Investigators got TCR beta libraries out of three nested multiplex PCR rounds, done with slightly modified ARM-PCR. Each of the first two PCR rounds ran nine to ten cycles with TRBV1-TRBV30 forward and C-beta reverse primers. TCRdb re-analysed the multiplex PCR reads in MiXCR, keeping a single row per CDR3 protein. The sample comprises roughly 49,000 distinct CDR3 sequences, over 75% of which are singletons, and roughly a quarter rests with the top ten. This record belongs to a study of tumor-infiltrating lymphocytes in primary liver carcinoma. Starting material for RNA and DNA co-extraction consisted of roughly 19-30 mg of unsorted bulk tissue. This CDR3 contains 14 residues. Trimming stripped 3 bases from V and 9 bases from J, with 16 bases between. The germline V gene encodes CDR1 SGHDT and CDR2 YYEEEE.

The gene calls are TRBV5-6 and TRBJ2-4; D is ambiguous. This sequence was found in a man in his forties with primary liver carcinoma and hepatitis B virus infection. The specimen was liver tumor tissue from sampling region 5. Subset denoted: tumor region T5, tumor centre. CDR3: CASSSRHNLSIQYF. DNA for the CDR3: TGTGCCAGCAGCTCGAGACATAATTTGAGCATTCAGTACTTC.